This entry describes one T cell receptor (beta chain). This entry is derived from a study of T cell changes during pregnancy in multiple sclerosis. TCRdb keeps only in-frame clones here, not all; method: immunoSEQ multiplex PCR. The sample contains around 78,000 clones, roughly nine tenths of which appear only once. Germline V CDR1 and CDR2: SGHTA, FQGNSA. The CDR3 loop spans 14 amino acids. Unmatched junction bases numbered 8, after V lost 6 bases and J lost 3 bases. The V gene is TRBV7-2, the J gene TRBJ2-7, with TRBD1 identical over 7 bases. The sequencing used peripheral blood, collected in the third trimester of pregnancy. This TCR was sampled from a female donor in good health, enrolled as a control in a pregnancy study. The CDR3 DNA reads TGTGCCAGCAGGGACAGGACAGGAGTCTACGAGCAGTACTTC. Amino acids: CASRDRTGVYEQYF. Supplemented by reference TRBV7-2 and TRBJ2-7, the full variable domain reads GAGVSQSPSNKVTEKGKDVELRCDPISGHTALYWYRQSLGQGLEFLIYFQGNSAPDKSGLPSDRFSAERTGGSVSTLTIQRTQQEDSAVYLCASRDRTGVYEQYFGPGTRLTVT.